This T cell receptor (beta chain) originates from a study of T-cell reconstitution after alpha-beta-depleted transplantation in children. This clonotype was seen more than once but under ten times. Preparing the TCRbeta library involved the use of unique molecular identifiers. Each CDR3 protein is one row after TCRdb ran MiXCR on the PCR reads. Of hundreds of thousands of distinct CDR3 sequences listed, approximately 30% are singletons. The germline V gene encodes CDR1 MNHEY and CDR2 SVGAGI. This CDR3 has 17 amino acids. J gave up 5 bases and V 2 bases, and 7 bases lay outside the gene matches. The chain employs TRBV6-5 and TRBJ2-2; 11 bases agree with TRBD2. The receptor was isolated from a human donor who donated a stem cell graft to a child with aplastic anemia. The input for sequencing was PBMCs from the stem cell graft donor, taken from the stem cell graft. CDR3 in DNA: TGTGCCAGCAGTTACAGTGTGGCTAGCGGGGGGACCGGGGAGCTGTTTTTT. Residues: CASSYSVASGGTGELFF.